Shown below are 10 T cell receptor beta chains from a single sample sequenced in a study of control samples from healthy donors and cancer patients. Sequencing was performed with immunoSEQ multiplex PCR; in TCRdb, only in-frame clones are kept and a portion is missing. Here the sample spans 100,000 to 150,000 clones, around nine tenths being singletons. The sample consisted of PBMCs. All receptors come from a man aged 50-59 years with head and neck cancer.

CDR3 sequence (DNA): TGCGCCAGCAGACCCGTTAGTAGCGGCGATAACAATGAGCAGTTCTTC. This gives the protein CASRPVSSGDNNEQFF. The chain combines TRBV5-1 with TRBJ2-1; the D gene is possibly TRBD2 (6 bases). V gave up 5 bases and J gave up 5 bases, with 20 bases separating them. The germline gives CDR1 SGHRS, CDR2 YFSETQ. CDR3 size: 16 residues.

The chain carries TRBV6-5 and TRBJ1-1; 8 nucleotides line up with TRBD1. The CDR3 is 15 residues long. V shed 6 bases, J shed 1 base, and the junction held 7 bases outside the gene matches. CDR1 is MNHEY, CDR2 SVGAGI, per germline. CDR3 in amino acids: CASRFDRGPNTEAFF. For the CDR3, the DNA is TGTGCCAGCAGATTCGACAGGGGCCCGAACACTGAAGCTTTCTTT.

CDR3 region: CATSDSEGPHYGYTF. The CDR3, as DNA: TGTGCCACCAGTGATTCAGAGGGACCCCACTATGGCTACACCTTC. The J gene is TRBJ1-2, the V gene TRBV24-1; the D gene is possibly TRBD1 (5 bases). This CDR3 region has 15 residues. The germline V and J ends were trimmed by 2 bases and 3 bases, with 12 bases remaining between them. CDR1 and CDR2 from the germline V gene are KGHDR and SFDVKD.

The genes are TRBV11-2 and TRBJ1-2; 12 bases align to TRBD1. The CDR3 covers 17 residues. CDR1 is SGHAT, CDR2 FQNNGV, per germline. The trim removed 0 bases at V and 6 bases at J, leaving 8 bases unmatched. CDR3 region: CASSLDLGTGGINGYTF. CDR3 DNA sequence: TGTGCCAGCAGCTTAGATCTTGGGACAGGGGGCATCAATGGCTACACCTTC.

The chain combines TRBV28 with TRBJ2-7; 8 bases line up with TRBD1. Germline V gives CDR1 MDHEN, CDR2 SYDVKM. V trimming: 2 bases; J trimming: 7 bases; junction bases outside the gene matches: 7. The CDR3 consists of 14 residues. The CDR3 nucleotides read TGTGCCAGCAGTTTAGGGCAGGGGGCGGGGGAGCAGTACTTC. It specifies CASSLGQGAGEQYF.

The CDR3 DNA sequence: TGTGCCAGTGGCCGCGGAACAGATACGCAGTATTTT. Amino acids: CASGRGTDTQYF. The rearrangement joins TRBV19 to TRBJ2-3; D unclear. Trimming pared 8 bases from V and 3 bases from J, leaving 9 bases between. The CDR3 spans 12 residues. The germline CDR1 and CDR2 sequences are LNHDA and SQIVND (reference sequence).

The V gene is TRBV3-1 (or the pseudogene TRBV3-2), the J gene TRBJ2-3, with D hard to call. CDR1 is LGHDT, CDR2 YNNKEL, per germline (reference sequence). The length of the CDR3 is 12 residues. V lost 3 bases to trimming and J lost 0 bases, with 1 base between them. The chain's CDR3 is CASSHSTDTQYF. The CDR3 DNA is TGTGCCAGCAGCCACAGCACAGATACGCAGTATTTT.

The chain uses TRBV7-6 and TRBJ2-2, with 10 positions matching TRBD1. J gave up 6 bases and V 4 bases, and 8 bases lay outside the gene matches. Germline V gene sequence: CDR1 SGHVS, CDR2 FNYEAQ. The length of the CDR3 is 16 residues. The chain's CDR3 is CASSSAGTGVAGELFF. The CDR3 DNA sequence: TGTGCCAGCAGCTCGGCCGGGACAGGGGTAGCCGGGGAGCTGTTTTTT.

The rearrangement joins TRBV7-9 to TRBJ1-2, with a tentative D call TRBD1 (6 bases). Germline assignment: CDR1 SEHNR and CDR2 FQNEAQ (reference sequence). The CDR3 consists of 15 residues. Deletions cut 7 bases from V and 6 bases from J, with 21 bases between. In nucleotides, the CDR3 is TGTGCCAGCACCCGCGCGGGGGGGGCGCGGAATGGCTACACCTTC. As protein: CASTRAGGARNGYTF. Supplemented by reference TRBV7-9 and TRBJ1-2, the full variable domain reads DTGVSQNPRHKITKRGQNVTFRCDPISEHNRLYWYRQTLGQGPEFLTYFQNEAQLEKSRLLSDRFSAERPKGSFSTLEIQRTEQGDSAMYLCASTRAGGARNGYTFGSGTRLTVV.

The rearrangement uses TRBV27 and TRBJ1-5; D might be TRBD1 (6 bases). Germline values: CDR1 MNHEY, CDR2 SMNVEV (reference sequence). The length of the CDR3 is 15 residues. Trimming took 8 bases from V and 4 from J, leaving 18 bases between them. CDR3 coding DNA: TGTGCCAGCGGGTTGGACAGTTGGGCAAATCAGCCCCAGCATTTT. This encodes CASGLDSWANQPQHF.